The clone carrying this T cell receptor beta chain was recorded many times. Its antigen is undetermined. Amplification of TCR beta CDR3 regions used RNA as the template. Primed by the HTBI set, a first-round RT-PCR was run on the TCR CDR3. From the multiplex PCR reads, TCRdb called clonotypes with MiXCR, one entry per CDR3 protein. The sample lists 500,000 or so distinct CDR3 sequences, around 16% occurring once. This specimen comes from a study of T cells in Graves' hyperthyroidism and ophthalmopathy. Whole-study results and caveats: Stable hyperthyroidism was told apart from ophthalmopathy by a model built on 13 V-J features. Blood samples included most of the expanded thyroid clonotypes exceeding 0.001.

The study based diagnoses on clinical symptoms, serum thyroxine and TRAb, thyroid ultrasound and orbital computed tomography. The PBMCs studied were ones that came from roughly 11 ml fresh peripheral blood. The CDR3 is made up of 13 amino acids. V shed 3 bases and J shed 4 bases, with 12 bases lying between them. Germline-derived CDR1 and CDR2 are DFQATT and SNEGSKA (reference sequence). The V and J genes are TRBV20-1 and TRBJ1-2; D not resolved. The specimen sequenced was blood. The sequence was collected from a woman in her twenties or thirties with Graves' ophthalmopathy. The CDR3 bases are TGCAGTGCTAGTTCCCTCTCTTTCTATGGCTACACCTTC. It codes for CSASSLSFYGYTF.